A single sample is the source of the 8 T cell receptor beta chains below, sequenced in a study of T cells in Graves' hyperthyroidism and ophthalmopathy. What was amplified from RNA transcripts were TCR beta CDR3 regions. TCR CDR3 regions were first amplified by RT-PCR with HTBI primers. TCRdb re-derived calls from the multiplex PCR reads in MiXCR, one entry per CDR3 protein. The table includes about 400,000 distinct CDR3 sequences, 12% to 15% detected once. Source material: blood. The receptors come from a woman aged 60-70 years with Graves' ophthalmopathy.

This clonotype was recorded many times. The genes are TRBV7-3 and TRBJ2-1; 9 bases match TRBD2. The CDR3 length is 16 residues. CDR1 and CDR2 from the germline V gene are SGHTA and FQGTGA. V shed 1 base and J 3 bases; nucleotides not matched to a gene: 4. This chain's CDR3 is CASSLMAGGFYNEQFF. The CDR3 DNA reads as TGTGCCAGCAGCTTAATGGCGGGAGGGTTCTACAATGAGCAGTTCTTC.

This clonotype was seen at least ten times. The gene calls are TRBV12-3 or TRBV12-4 and TRBJ2-5, with D perhaps TRBD2 (6 bases). This CDR3 is built from 14 residues. The V end was cut by 3 bases, the J end by 4 bases, with 12 bases between. CDR3: CASSLVQGGETQYF. In DNA form, the CDR3 reads TGTGCCAGCAGTTTGGTCCAGGGAGGAGAGACCCAGTACTTC.

This clonotype has at least ten counts. Written as DNA, the CDR3 is TGTGCCAGCATCCAATACCGAACCCATTGGTACAATGAGCAGTTCTTC. Protein product: CASIQYRTHWYNEQFF. The V gene is TRBV6-1, the J gene TRBJ2-1; no definite D call. The CDR3 extends over 16 amino acids. CDR1 and CDR2 from the germline V gene are MNHNS and SASEGT. The V gene lost 7 bases and the J gene lost 4 bases, with 20 bases spanning the gap.

The chain is built from TRBV7-9 and TRBJ2-7; D possibly corresponds to TRBD2 (7 bases). Germline V CDR1 and CDR2: SEHNR, FQNEAQ (reference sequence). V was cut by 6 bases and J by 5 bases, with 14 bases left in between. CDR3 length equals 13 residues. CDR3 in amino acids: CASRGGGGDEQYF. The CDR3 DNA follows: TGTGCCAGCAGGGGGGGGGGGGGCGACGAGCAGTACTTC.

The table lists this clonotype with many counts. The chain has TRBV14 and TRBJ2-7, with no clear D. The CDR3 sequence is 12 residues long. The germline V gene encodes CDR1 SGHDN and CDR2 FVKESK. Trimming took 2 bases from V and 5 from J, leaving 7 bases between them. The CDR3 bases are TGTGCCAGCAGCCAATTAGCTAACGAGCAGTACTTC. Protein: CASSQLANEQYF.

The CDR3 is CASSLDGERYGETQYF. The DNA for the CDR3 is TGTGCCAGCAGCTTAGATGGAGAGCGGTACGGAGAGACCCAGTACTTC. This sequence joins TRBV11-2 and TRBJ2-5; a possible D gene is TRBD2 (5 bases). This CDR3 has 16 residues. CDR1 SGHAT and CDR2 FQNNGV come from the germline V gene. V lost 0 bases to trimming and J lost 4 bases, with 15 bases between them.

In this sample, this clonotype turned up many times. The chain employs TRBV7-2 and TRBJ2-2, with D perhaps matching TRBD2 (5 bases). Germline-derived CDR1 and CDR2 are SGHTA and FQGNSA. V was cut by 5 bases and J by 3 bases, with 13 bases left in between. The CDR3 sequence is 15 residues long. The DNA for the CDR3 is TGTGCCAGCAGCCCCGAGGACTTTTACACCGGGGAGCTGTTTTTT. Protein sequence: CASSPEDFYTGELFF.

Ten or more counts support this clonotype. The chain carries TRBV5-1 and TRBJ1-1; the D is unclear. V gave up 0 bases and J gave up 4 bases, with 13 bases separating them. Germline V gene data show CDR1 as SGHRS and CDR2 as YFSETQ. The CDR3 is 15 amino acids. This CDR3 reads CASSLGNSRGTEAFF. In DNA form, the CDR3 reads TGCGCCAGCAGCTTGGGTAACAGTCGGGGCACTGAAGCTTTCTTT.